This T cell receptor (beta chain) was sequenced during a study of shared clonotypes between healthy human individuals. Points from the study as a whole: The sharing of 5% to 5.5% of naive CD4 clonotypes was seen across a handful of donors. Rarefaction indicated that sorted-subset sequencing remained incomplete although depth was large.

Per the authors' pipeline: Junction-only immunoSEQ data arrived without quality scores, meaning filtering differed. The repertoire was sequenced with immunoSEQ multiplex PCR; TCRdb's copy has only in-frame clones and lacks some. V and J calls and clone size follow that table, whereas D and trimming were derived from the DNA. Counted here are more than 2,000,000 clones, approximately 94% occurring once; the ten biggest clones make up 0.14%. The CDR3 has 13 residues. Looked up from germline, CDR1 is SNHLY and CDR2 is FYNNEI. The V and J ends lost 6 bases and 3 bases respectively, with 12 bases between them. A split of CD4+ cells into CD45RA+ naive and CD45RA-negative memory subsets was performed. Regarding this clone: What it binds is not known.

Input material: naive CD4+ T cells sorted from blood. Sample subset: CD45RA+ positively selected. The rearrangement uses TRBV2 and TRBJ2-7, with a possible D match to TRBD1 (7 bases). This receptor was obtained from a man aged 18 to 29 in good health. The CDR3, as DNA: TGTGCCAGCAGCGGGGGACAGAACTACGAGCAGTACTTC. Its protein product is CASSGGQNYEQYF.